Following are 26 T cell receptor beta chains from one sample sequenced in a study of T-cell reconstitution after alpha-beta-depleted transplantation in children listed by TCRdb under 2016. The treatment or condition label, read with the paper, signifies: allogeneic hematopoietic cell transplantation with graft depleted of TCRalphabeta T cells and CD19 B cells. Library prep was done by PCR. TCRdb lists the instrument as Illumina HiSeq 2500. TCR library preparation used molecular barcoding, with unique molecular identifiers applied to normalize quantification of the TCRbeta repertoire. The public reads were quality trimmed at Q25 with fastp and then assembled into clones with MiXCR by TCRdb, keeping productive beta chains. Rows are combined by CDR3 protein, so each entry shows the most common genes and DNA. Here the sample has about 600,000 distinct CDR3 sequences; 10% to 15% occur a single time. In total, the top ten clones hold roughly 2.3% of the sample.

Source: PBMCs, mostly from graft donor cells, taken 360 days after TCRalphabeta/CD19-depleted stem cell transplant. The receptors derive from a male patient aged 10 to 17 who had a stem cell transplant for acute myeloid leukemia, so the T cells may come from the graft donor.

In this sample, this clonotype turned up many times. The genes are TRBV21-1 and TRBJ2-5; the D call TRBD1 from the table was never checked on the DNA. TRBV21-1 represents a pseudogene. This CDR3 is built from 15 residues. The CDR3 sequence is CASSMSDRGTKTQYF. The DNA of the CDR3 is TGTGCCAGCAGCATGTCGGACAGGGGCACGAAGACCCAGTACTTC.

V gene TRBV7-6 combines with J gene TRBJ2-3; 7 nucleotides align to TRBD2. This CDR3 is built from 16 residues. Germline-derived CDR1 and CDR2 are SGHVS and FNYEAQ. Losses at the gene ends were 2 bases for V and 3 bases for J; bases not matched to a gene: 8. The CDR3 bases are TGTGCCAGCAGCTTAACTCAAGGGCGGGAGACAGATACGCAGTATTTT. It encodes CASSLTQGRETDTQYF.

The chain recombines TRBV6-2 or TRBV6-3 with TRBJ2-1; 8 positions agree with TRBD2. There are 16 residues in the CDR3. Germline assignment: CDR1 MNHEY and CDR2 SVGEGT. The J segment lost 6 bases and the V segment lost 5 bases, leaving 12 bases of the junction unmatched. CDR3 amino acids: CASSRVGTRLRNEQFF. CDR3 DNA sequence: TGTGCCAGCAGTCGTGTAGGGACTAGACTTCGCAATGAGCAGTTCTTC.

V is TRBV11-1 and J is TRBJ2-6; D might be TRBD1 (5 bases). Germline V gene data show CDR1 as SGHAT and CDR2 as FQDESV (reference sequence). The CDR3 is made up of 18 amino acids. Trimming cost V 5 bases and J 4 bases, with 21 bases left between them. The CDR3 DNA follows: TGTGCCAGCAGCCTTCCTAAAGGGGCGAGAACAGGGGCCAACGTCCTGACTTTC. Its translation: CASSLPKGARTGANVLTF. The full variable domain, in which reference TRBV11-1 and TRBJ2-6 provide the parts outside the CDR3, is EAEVAQSPRYKITEKSQAVAFWCDPISGHATLYWYRQILGQGPELLVQFQDESVVDDSQLPKDRFSAERLKGVDSTLKIQPAELGDSAMYLCASSLPKGARTGANVLTFGAGSRLTVL.

This clonotype showed up just a few times. The genes are TRBV20-1 and TRBJ2-3, with TRBD2 matching over 13 bases. Germline V gene data show CDR1 as DFQATT and CDR2 as SNEGSKA (reference sequence). The CDR3 is 15 amino acids. V dropped 5 bases and J dropped 5; count of bases not matched to a gene: 7. The CDR3 DNA reads as TGCAGTGCTCGCCGACTAGCGGGAGGTGGAGATACGCAGTATTTT. This translates into CSARRLAGGGDTQYF.

This clonotype has a handful of counts. This chain links TRBV7-2 with TRBJ2-2; 8 nucleotides match TRBD1. The CDR3 runs to 17 residues. CDR1 SGHTA and CDR2 FQGNSA come from the germline V gene. The J segment lost 0 bases and the V segment lost 8 bases, leaving 11 bases of the junction unmatched. The CDR3 region is CASGTPGGLTNTGELFF. CDR3 in DNA: TGTGCCAGCGGGACCCCAGGGGGCCTAACGAACACCGGGGAGCTGTTTTTT. Using reference TRBV7-2 and TRBJ2-2 for the parts outside the CDR3, the full variable domain is GAGVSQSPSNKVTEKGKDVELRCDPISGHTALYWYRQSLGQGLEFLIYFQGNSAPDKSGLPSDRFSAERTGGSVSTLTIQRTQQEDSAVYLCASGTPGGLTNTGELFFGEGSRLTVL.

The rearrangement links TRBV4-3 to TRBJ2-1, with TRBD2 matching 8 bases. With 3 bases clipped from V and 3 bases from J, the junction kept 16 bases outside the gene matches. Germline assignment: CDR1 LGHNA and CDR2 YSLEER. This CDR3 is built from 19 residues. The chain's CDR3 is CASSQTAGALGRVYNEQFF. DNA of the CDR3: TGCGCCAGCAGCCAGACAGCGGGAGCGTTAGGGAGGGTCTACAATGAGCAGTTCTTC.

This clonotype has a handful of counts. The chain couples TRBV7-9 to TRBJ2-7; TRBD1 matches 7 bases. The CDR3 contains 16 residues. The ends lost 4 bases at V and 0 bases at J; junction bases unmatched: 9. CDR1 and CDR2 from the germline V gene are SEHNR and FQNEAQ (reference sequence). The CDR3 here is CASSSLRTGRSYEQYF. CDR3 sequence (DNA): TGTGCCAGCAGCTCGCTACGGACAGGACGCTCCTACGAGCAGTACTTC.

This clonotype came up many times. The chain is built from TRBV29-1 and TRBJ2-7, with D tentatively TRBD1 or TRBD2 (7 bases each). The V end lost 2 bases, the J end lost 7 bases, and 18 bases lay between the germline ends. CDR3 size: 14 residues. CDR1 and CDR2 from the germline V gene are SQVTM and ANQGSEA. The CDR3 spells CSVESGRGRWEQYF. Here the CDR3 DNA reads TGCAGCGTTGAATCAGGGAGGGGGCGATGGGAGCAGTACTTC.

This clonotype has more than one count but fewer than ten. V is TRBV4-2 and J is TRBJ2-7; 9 nucleotides align to TRBD2. With 5 bases clipped from V and 2 bases from J, the junction kept 4 bases outside the gene matches. There are 14 residues in the CDR3. Germline loops: CDR1 LGHNA, CDR2 YNFKEQ. CDR3 sequence reads: CASSAGTSTYEQYF. Written as DNA, the CDR3 is TGTGCCAGCAGCGCCGGGACTAGCACCTACGAGCAGTACTTC.

In its sample, this clonotype was seen many times. This chain links TRBV15 with TRBJ2-7, with D perhaps matching TRBD1 or TRBD2 (5 bases each). The CDR3 has 14 residues. The V and J ends lost 8 bases and 7 bases respectively, with 21 bases between them. Germline CDR1 and CDR2: LNHNV and YYDKDF (reference sequence). The CDR3 is CATSTGTSLGEQYF. The CDR3 nucleotides are TGTGCCACCTCGACCGGGACCTCTCTAGGGGAGCAGTACTTC.

The gene calls are TRBV4-3 and TRBJ2-1; 7 bases match TRBD2. Trimming cost V 0 bases and J 4 bases; bases outside gene matches: 6. The CDR3 runs to 16 residues. Per the germline V gene, CDR1 is LGHNA and CDR2 is YSLEER. CDR3 DNA sequence: TGCGCCAGCAGCCAAGATAACAGCGGGAAATACAATGAGCAGTTCTTC. Its protein is CASSQDNSGKYNEQFF.

Ten or more counts support this clonotype. The CDR3: CASLFMGPRF. CDR3 in DNA: TGTGCCAGCCTATTTATGGGGCCACGCTTC. The J gene is TRBJ2-7, the V gene TRBV21-1; the table's D call, TRBD1, has no DNA check behind it. TRBV21-1 represents a pseudogene. There are 10 residues in the CDR3.

The DNA for the CDR3 is TGTGCCTGGAGTCGGGGGCCCGACCCCACAGATACGCAGTATTTT. It translates to CAWSRGPDPTDTQYF. The rearrangement uses TRBV30 and TRBJ2-3; D may correspond to TRBD1 or TRBD2 (6 bases each). V lost 2 bases and J lost 2, with 14 bases in between. This CDR3 contains 15 residues. Germline CDR1 is GTSNPN and CDR2 is SVGIG (reference sequence).

This clonotype was counted once. This chain links TRBV24-1 with TRBJ2-3; 7 nucleotides line up with TRBD2. The germline CDR1 and CDR2 sequences are KGHDR and SFDVKD. Trimming removed 3 bases from V and 1 base from J; junction bases left unmatched: 3. The length of the CDR3 is 15 residues. The CDR3 DNA sequence: TGTGCCACCAGTGATGGCGGGGGAGGCACAGATACGCAGTATTTT. As protein: CATSDGGGGTDTQYF.

The V call is TRBV2, the J call TRBJ2-1; the match to TRBD2 covers 7 bases. Germline V gene sequence: CDR1 SNHLY, CDR2 FYNNEI. The ends lost 7 bases at V and 2 bases at J; junction bases unmatched: 2. The CDR3 sequence is 13 residues long. The CDR3 DNA is TGTGCCAGCAAACGGGAGGCCTACAATGAGCAGTTCTTC. Its translation: CASKREAYNEQFF.

The chain has TRBV11-3 and TRBJ2-4; a possible D gene is TRBD1 (5 bases). The germline V and J ends were trimmed by 3 bases and 9 bases, with 12 bases remaining between them. Germline V gives CDR1 SGHNT, CDR2 YENEEA. This CDR3 is built from 13 residues. CDR3 protein: CASSFGRESIQYF. The DNA for the CDR3 is TGTGCCAGCAGCTTTGGCAGGGAATCCATTCAGTACTTC. Full variable domain (outside the CDR3, taken from reference TRBV11-3 and TRBJ2-4): EAGVVQSPRYKIIEKKQPVAFWCNPISGHNTLYWYLQNLGQGPELLIRYENEEAVDDSQLPKDRFSAERLKGVDSTLKIQPAELGDSAVYLCASSFGRESIQYFGAGTRLSVL.

The chain recombines TRBV29-1 with TRBJ2-1; TRBD2 aligns across 12 bases. V trimming: 6 bases; J trimming: 8 bases; junction bases outside the gene matches: 11. The CDR3 covers 15 residues. Germline loops: CDR1 SQVTM, CDR2 ANQGSEA. The CDR3 sequence: CSVGPSGRALDEQFF. CDR3 coding DNA: TGCAGCGTAGGTCCTAGCGGGAGGGCTTTGGATGAGCAGTTCTTC.

This sequence joins TRBV9 and TRBJ1-1; no firm D call. The CDR3 covers 15 residues. Germline-derived CDR1 and CDR2 are SGDLS and YYNGEE. The V end lost 0 bases, the J end lost 0 bases, and 9 bases lay between the germline ends. The CDR3 reads CASSVDGVLNTEAFF. The DNA of the CDR3 is TGTGCCAGCAGCGTAGACGGGGTCCTGAACACTGAAGCTTTCTTT.

The V call is TRBV27, the J call TRBJ2-5, with TRBD2 matching over 10 bases. J gave up 5 bases and V 2 bases, and 14 bases lay outside the gene matches. The CDR3 is 18 residues long. Germline lookup yields CDR1 MNHEY and CDR2 SMNVEV (reference sequence). In DNA, the CDR3 is TGTGCCAGCAGTTTAATAGTCCCGACTAGCGGGCCGGGGGAGACCCAGTACTTC. It yields the protein CASSLIVPTSGPGETQYF.

This clonotype has more than one count but fewer than ten. This rearrangement joins TRBV11-2 to TRBJ2-3, with 10 bases lining up with TRBD2. The junction had 10 bases not matched to a gene; V was cut back by 1 base and J by 0 bases. CDR3 length: 19 amino acids. Germline V gives CDR1 SGHAT, CDR2 FQNNGV. The CDR3 DNA is TGTGCCAGCAGCTTAGTTCGCTTGGGACTAGCGACGAGCACAGATACGCAGTATTTT. It codes for CASSLVRLGLATSTDTQYF.

This clonotype was seen at least ten times. The rearrangement links TRBV7-2 to TRBJ2-2; D is ambiguous. The CDR3 length is 13 residues. Trimming stripped 4 bases from V and 6 bases from J, with 9 bases between. Germline V gene lookup returns CDR1 SGHTA and CDR2 FQGNSA. The CDR3 DNA sequence: TGTGCCAGCAGCTCCTCCCGTTCCGGGGAGCTGTTTTTT. Amino acids: CASSSSRSGELFF.

The rearrangement uses TRBV25-1 and TRBJ2-7, with 10 bases matching TRBD1. Germline CDR1 MGHDK, CDR2 SYGVNS. This CDR3 contains 16 residues. With V trimmed by 1 base and J by 2 bases, 5 bases remained unmatched. Written as DNA, the CDR3 is TGTGCCAGCAGTGAATTATCTGGACAGGGGGCCTACGAGCAGTACTTC. Protein: CASSELSGQGAYEQYF.

This clonotype was counted ten times or more. The genes are TRBV7-6 and TRBJ2-7; D uncertain. Looked up from germline, CDR1 is SGHVS and CDR2 is FNYEAQ. The CDR3 loop spans 14 amino acids. V was pared by 5 bases and J by 3 bases, with 14 bases between. The CDR3 nucleotides read TGTGCCAGCAGCCGTACTGACTTGGGCTACGAGCAGTACTTC. It is translated as CASSRTDLGYEQYF. The full variable domain, completed using reference TRBV7-6 and TRBJ2-7, is GAGVSQSPRYKVTKRGQDVALRCDPISGHVSLYWYRQALGQGPEFLTYFNYEAQQDKSGLPNDRFSAERPEGSISTLTIQRTEQRDSAMYRCASSRTDLGYEQYFGPGTRLTVT.

The table lists this clonotype with many counts. This chain links TRBV29-1 with TRBJ2-1; TRBD2 matches 8 bases. Per the germline V gene, CDR1 is SQVTM and CDR2 is ANQGSEA. The V gene end was trimmed by 3 bases and the J gene end by 9 bases; junction bases not matched to a gene: 4. The CDR3 is made up of 12 amino acids. CDR3 DNA sequence: TGCAGCGTTGAGGGACTAGTGGCTGAGCAGTTCTTC. As protein: CSVEGLVAEQFF.

The rearrangement joins TRBV12-3 or TRBV12-4 to TRBJ2-5; D might be TRBD2 (5 bases). V was cut by 3 bases and J by 5 bases, with 13 bases left in between. This CDR3 has 14 residues. The CDR3 loop reads CASSFVSGGETQYF. In DNA, the CDR3 is TGTGCCAGCAGTTTTGTAAGTGGAGGCGAGACCCAGTACTTC.